This T cell receptor (beta chain) was observed in a study of prognosis after radiotherapy for stage I lung cancer. Germline CDR1 reads SGHTA; CDR2 reads FQGTGA. V gave up 5 bases and J gave up 0 bases, with 10 bases separating them. The CDR3 extends over 14 amino acids. In its sample, this clonotype was seen many times. With two-round multiplex PCR, TCR beta CDR3 sequences were amplified from genomic DNA. Primers specific to each TRBV and TRBJ gene drove first-round PCR. Via MiXCR, TCRdb re-called the multiplex PCR reads, giving one row per CDR3 protein. The sample has about 17,000 distinct CDR3 sequences; approximately 15% are singletons.

V is TRBV7-3 and J is TRBJ1-1; no definite D call. The source material was PBMCs, sampled before or after stereotactic body radiation therapy (not recorded which). This TCR was recovered from a donor aged 50 or older with non-small cell lung cancer. CDR3 DNA: TGTGCCAGCAGCCCCACGGGAATGAACACTGAAGCTTTCTTT. Translation gives CASSPTGMNTEAFF.